Following are 2 T cell receptor beta chains from one sample sequenced in a study of shared clonotypes between healthy human individuals. Produced via immunoSEQ multiplex PCR; TCRdb's table is partial and in-frame only. Here the sample spans approximately 2,000,000 clones, roughly 95% being singletons. Naive CD8 cells lacked CD45RO, underwent positive selection for CCR7 and left out terminally differentiated effector memory CD45RA+ cells. Sequencing was carried out using naive CD8+ T cells from PBMCs. Receptors originate from a man between 18 and 35 years old in good health. Some clones in this sample may be carry-over from other donors' samples.

V gene TRBV11-2 combines with J gene TRBJ2-7; 14 nucleotides line up with TRBD2. The CDR3 runs to 16 residues. With 2 bases clipped from V and 5 bases from J, the junction kept 5 bases outside the gene matches. CDR1 SGHAT and CDR2 FQNNGV come from the germline V gene. In DNA form, the CDR3 reads TGTGCCAGCAGCTTACCGGGACTAGCGGGGGCCCACGAGCAGTACTTC. Protein product: CASSLPGLAGAHEQYF.

The chain joins TRBV19 to TRBJ2-1; D is ambiguous. CDR3 length equals 14 residues. The V end was cut by 4 bases, the J end by 5 bases, with 12 bases between. CDR1 is LNHDA, CDR2 SQIVND, per germline (reference sequence). CDR3 coding DNA: TGTGCCAGTAGTACGCCTTTTGTGCACAATGAGCAGTTCTTC. Translating gives CASSTPFVHNEQFF.